This paragraph reports one T cell receptor beta chain. CDR1 is GTSNPN and CDR2 is SVGIG in the germline V gene (reference sequence). Trimming stripped 4 bases from V and 4 bases from J, with 11 bases between. This CDR3 is built from 13 residues. This sample was taken from a study of blood T cell repertoires in COVID-19. Study information: Donors in the United States, Italy and Spain gave samples during acute or convalescent COVID-19.

Generated by immunoSEQ multiplex PCR, the TCRdb table keeps only in-frame clones and is missing some. The data hold roughly 380,000 clones, with roughly 87% observed a single time. Sequenced sample: peripheral blood. V gene TRBV30 combines with J gene TRBJ2-1; possibly TRBD1 for D (5 bases). The sequence was collected from a woman in her fifties or sixties with COVID-19, enrolled during active disease. The CDR3 DNA reads as TGTGCCTGGACCGCCGACAGATACAATGAGCAGTTCTTC. This sequence encodes CAWTADRYNEQFF.